The 32 T cell receptor beta chains reported below all come from one sample, sequenced in a study of Ad26.COV2.S vaccination and SARS-CoV-2 variants (dated by TCRdb to the early 2020s). The sample's treatment or condition label is to be understood as: roughly 18 received Ad26.COV2.S at low or high dose, single or two shots; roughly five received placebo; per-sample allocation not given. For vaccine and placebo recipients, the sequenced repertoires came from samples collected on day 63 after the first injection. Libraries were constructed by the immunoSEQ multiplex PCR assay. TCRdb provides this immuneACCESS table in a form limited to in-frame rearrangements. Some clones are lacking; in checked studies, under half of them reflect an unresolved V gene, and why the rest are absent is not known. The sample includes some 370,000 clones, with about four fifths observed a single time. 7% to 9.5% of the sample is held by the ten biggest clonotypes.

The material was peripheral blood, obtained in a trial of Ad26.COV2.S vaccine versus placebo. All receptors come from a person aged 18-60 years who received the Ad26.COV2.S COVID-19 vaccine or a placebo.

The rearrangement joins TRBV7-2 to TRBJ2-7; a possible D gene is TRBD2 (6 bases). The length of the CDR3 is 14 residues. CDR1 and CDR2 from the germline V gene are SGHTA and FQGNSA. Trimming cost V 0 bases and J 7 bases, with 13 bases left between them. CDR3 protein: CASSLAKAAGEQYF. As DNA, the CDR3 is TGTGCCAGCAGCTTAGCGAAGGCGGCGGGGGAGCAGTACTTC.

The V gene is TRBV9, the J gene TRBJ2-5; D may be TRBD1 (5 bases). The CDR3 loop spans 14 amino acids. Germline lookup yields CDR1 SGDLS and CDR2 YYNGEE. Deletions cut 3 bases from V and 2 bases from J, with 11 bases between. The CDR3 DNA is TGTGCCAGCAGCGAACAGGATTCTCAAGAGACCCAGTACTTC. This encodes CASSEQDSQETQYF.

The genes are TRBV24-1 and TRBJ2-2, with 7 nucleotides matching TRBD1. Trimming cost V 3 bases and J 5 bases; bases outside gene matches: 11. CDR3 length equals 17 residues. Germline V gene data show CDR1 as KGHDR and CDR2 as SFDVKD. DNA for the CDR3: TGTGCCACCAGTGATCGCTACAGGGGTTCGGGGACCGGGGAGCTGTTTTTT. Its translation is CATSDRYRGSGTGELFF.

The rearrangement links TRBV4-1 to TRBJ1-1, with D possibly TRBD1 on 5 matching bases. CDR3 length: 17 amino acids. V lost 9 bases and J lost 5, with 28 bases in between. Germline assignment: CDR1 MGHRA and CDR2 YSYEKL. CDR3 DNA sequence: TGCGCCAGTCAAACGGTAATCCGGGGGGGAGGACGAACTGAAGCTTTCTTT. Residues: CASQTVIRGGGRTEAFF.

The rearrangement links TRBV6-5 to TRBJ1-1, with D possibly TRBD1 on 6 matching bases. Germline loops: CDR1 MNHEY, CDR2 SVGAGI. CDR3 length equals 16 residues. V was cut by 4 bases and J by 1 base, with 16 bases left in between. CDR3 loop: CASSWGGGRSNTEAFF. CDR3 sequence (DNA): TGTGCCAGCAGTTGGGGAGGGGGTCGGTCGAACACTGAAGCTTTCTTT.

This clone was counted a few times. V is TRBV12-5 and J is TRBJ1-6; 9 nucleotides agree with TRBD1. V was pared by 1 base and J by 10 bases, with 5 bases of the junction left unmatched. The CDR3 extends over 15 amino acids. Germline CDR1 reads LGHNT; CDR2 reads FRNRAP. As DNA, the CDR3 is TGTGCTAGTGGTTTGGCAACAGGGGGCAACTCACCCCTCCACTTT. Residues: CASGLATGGNSPLHF.

The rearrangement links TRBV7-2 to TRBJ2-7; D might be TRBD1 (6 bases). The CDR3 has 15 amino acids. Germline CDR1 is SGHTA and CDR2 is FQGNSA. V was cut by 3 bases and J by 6 bases, with 18 bases left in between. The CDR3 region is CASSLRQAGPLEQYF. For the CDR3, the DNA is TGTGCCAGCAGCTTGAGACAGGCAGGGCCCCTCGAGCAGTACTTC.

The chain couples TRBV3-1 (or the pseudogene TRBV3-2) to TRBJ2-1, with D tentatively TRBD2 (6 bases). The CDR3 is 17 amino acids. Per germline, CDR1 LGHDT and CDR2 YNNKEL (reference sequence). V was trimmed by 2 bases and J by 8 bases, leaving 22 bases between them. CDR3 sequence: CASSQSSWASVPHEQFF. The CDR3 DNA follows: TGTGCCAGCAGCCAAAGTTCTTGGGCTAGCGTCCCCCATGAGCAGTTCTTC.

This chain joins TRBV9 and TRBJ2-5, with 8 bases matching TRBD1. Looked up from germline, CDR1 is SGDLS and CDR2 is YYNGEE. The V segment lost 0 bases and the J segment 4 bases; nucleotides outside the gene matches: 5. This CDR3 is 15 amino acids long. CDR3 in amino acids: CASSVAQGAPETQYF. The CDR3, as DNA: TGTGCCAGCAGCGTAGCTCAGGGGGCCCCAGAGACCCAGTACTTC.

The rearrangement uses TRBV6-5 and TRBJ1-2; tentatively, D is TRBD1 (6 bases). This CDR3 is built from 14 residues. Germline CDR1 and CDR2: MNHEY and SVGAGI. V lost 2 bases and J 2 bases, leaving 9 bases between the germline ends. Here the CDR3 DNA reads TGTGCCAGCAGTTACATAGGGGGGAACTATGGCTACACCTTC. Translating gives CASSYIGGNYGYTF.

CDR3 loop: CASSWSRREQYF. CDR3 DNA: TGCGCCAGCAGCTGGTCCAGGCGAGAGCAGTACTTC. The rearrangement links TRBV5-1 to TRBJ2-7; no clear D. The V end lost 3 bases, the J end lost 7 bases, and 11 bases lay between the germline ends. The germline gives CDR1 SGHRS, CDR2 YFSETQ. CDR3 length: 12 amino acids.

The CDR3 loop reads CASSREARGDYGYTF. Here the CDR3 DNA reads TGTGCCAGCAGCCGGGAGGCCAGGGGAGACTATGGCTACACCTTC. The rearrangement joins TRBV5-5 to TRBJ1-2; tentatively, D is TRBD1 (6 bases). The ends were cut back, 4 bases at V and 3 bases at J, with 16 bases in the middle. This CDR3 is 15 amino acids long. In germline, CDR1 is SGHKS, CDR2 YYEKEE (reference sequence).

This clone was recorded only once. The chain has TRBV3-1 (or the pseudogene TRBV3-2) and TRBJ1-4; D perhaps matches TRBD1 (5 bases). The CDR3 spans 14 residues. Trimming cost V 4 bases and J 5 bases, with 11 bases left between them. Germline assignment: CDR1 LGHDT and CDR2 YNNKEL (reference sequence). Written as DNA, the CDR3 is TGTGCCAGCAGCCCGACAGTAACCAATGAAAAACTGTTTTTT. This translates into CASSPTVTNEKLFF.

The V call is TRBV19, the J call TRBJ2-2; unclear D gene. Deletions cut 3 bases from V and 4 bases from J, with 12 bases between. The CDR3 has 15 residues. The germline gives CDR1 LNHDA, CDR2 SQIVND (reference sequence). The CDR3 DNA is TGTGCCAGTAGTATTACTCACCTGGGCACCGGGGAGCTGTTTTTT. This codes for CASSITHLGTGELFF.

V gene TRBV5-1 combines with J gene TRBJ2-7; D gene unclear. Germline CDR1 is SGHRS and CDR2 is YFSETQ. Trimming pared 2 bases from V and 0 bases from J, leaving 15 bases between. This CDR3 region has 16 residues. The CDR3: CASSFSPGWSSYEQYF. CDR3 DNA sequence: TGCGCCAGCAGCTTTTCGCCAGGTTGGTCCTCCTACGAGCAGTACTTC.

This chain joins TRBV6-2 or TRBV6-3 and TRBJ2-7; 10 bases are a match to TRBD2. The CDR3 runs to 16 residues. Germline trimming cut 2 bases from V and 6 bases from J; bases unmatched to any gene: 10. The germline gives CDR1 MNHEY, CDR2 SVGEGT. This CDR3 reads CASSYVSGGPSIEQYF. CDR3 bases: TGTGCCAGCAGTTACGTTAGCGGGGGGCCCTCCATCGAGCAGTACTTC.

The V call is TRBV14, the J call TRBJ1-3; D is possibly TRBD1 (6 bases). The V gene's germline CDR1 is SGHDN and CDR2 FVKESK. The CDR3 is 16 residues long. V was cut by 0 bases and J by 4 bases, with 13 bases left in between. Here the CDR3 reads CASSQDRTVFGNTIYF. CDR3 DNA sequence: TGTGCCAGCAGCCAAGATCGGACAGTATTCGGAAACACCATATATTTT.

Only one count was recorded for this clone. This chain connects TRBV5-1 to TRBJ1-2; D not resolved. This CDR3 has 13 residues. CDR1 is SGHRS, CDR2 YFSETQ, per germline. The V and J ends lost 2 bases and 8 bases respectively, with 13 bases between them. The CDR3 loop reads CASSFSTQEGYTF. The CDR3 DNA sequence: TGCGCCAGCAGCTTTTCCACCCAGGAGGGCTACACCTTC.

The chain joins TRBV7-2 to TRBJ2-3; 10 bases line up with TRBD2. Germline V CDR1 and CDR2: SGHTA, FQGNSA. V was clipped by 5 bases and J by 6 bases; unmatched bases: 14. The CDR3 extends over 17 amino acids. CDR3 sequence: CASSPLYSGGFRDTQYF. CDR3 sequence (DNA): TGTGCCAGCAGCCCCCTCTATAGCGGGGGGTTCAGGGATACGCAGTATTTT.

This rearrangement joins TRBV5-4 to TRBJ2-6; perhaps TRBD1 as D (5 bases). The CDR3 is 18 residues long. Germline CDR1 SGHNT, CDR2 YYREEE (reference sequence). V was pared by 0 bases and J by 2 bases, with 15 bases between. The CDR3 loop is CASSLAREEQAGANVLTF. The CDR3 DNA reads TGTGCCAGCAGCTTGGCCAGGGAAGAACAGGCTGGGGCCAACGTCCTGACTTTC.

This clone was seen more than once but under ten times. The chain carries TRBV10-3 and TRBJ1-5, with D maybe TRBD1 (5 bases). Trimming stripped 11 bases from V and 2 bases from J, with 16 bases between. CDR1 is ENHRY, CDR2 SYGVKD, per germline. This CDR3 is 14 amino acids long. CDR3 amino acids: CASGQGAGNQPQHF. The CDR3 DNA reads as TGTGCCTCTGGTCAGGGAGCAGGCAATCAGCCCCAGCATTTT.

The rearrangement links TRBV7-9 to TRBJ1-3, with D perhaps TRBD1 (6 bases). Germline V gene lookup returns CDR1 SEHNR and CDR2 FQNEAQ (reference sequence). The CDR3 is 14 residues long. V lost 7 bases, J lost 4 bases, and 14 bases lay in between. In DNA form, the CDR3 reads TGTGCCAGCACCAAAGGGGGAGCGGGAAACACCATATATTTT. This translates into CASTKGGAGNTIYF.

This clone was seen more than once but under ten times. In the same sample, other DNA sequences code for this CDR3. The rearrangement joins TRBV25-1 to TRBJ2-7; TRBD2 aligns across 9 bases. Germline V gene data show CDR1 as MGHDK and CDR2 as SYGVNS. J gave up 0 bases and V 6 bases, and 0 bases lay outside the gene matches. The CDR3 totals 13 residues. The chain's CDR3 is CASRTSGSYEQYF. The CDR3 DNA is TGTGCCAGCAGGACTAGCGGCTCCTACGAGCAGTACTTC.

The V gene is TRBV12-3 or TRBV12-4, the J gene TRBJ2-7, with 7 bases that match TRBD1. This CDR3 has 13 amino acids. The ends lost 3 bases at V and 2 bases at J; junction bases unmatched: 1. CDR3 loop: CASSLGQTYEQYF. For the CDR3, the DNA is TGTGCCAGCAGTTTGGGACAGACCTACGAGCAGTACTTC.

CDR3 sequence: CASRAGGGRGNIQYF. The CDR3 DNA reads as TGCGCCAGCCGCGCCGGCGGAGGGAGAGGAAACATTCAGTACTTC. This chain links TRBV5-1 with TRBJ2-4; tentative D call: TRBD2 (6 bases). Germline V lookup: CDR1 SGHRS, CDR2 YFSETQ. Deletions cut 7 bases from V and 6 bases from J, with 20 bases between. The CDR3 is made up of 15 amino acids.

This chain joins TRBV6-2 or TRBV6-3 and TRBJ1-2; D call uncertain. The V end was cut by 0 bases, the J end by 7 bases, with 6 bases between. Germline V gene data show CDR1 as MNHEY and CDR2 as SVGEGT. This CDR3 contains 12 residues. The CDR3 DNA is TGTGCCAGCAGTTACTCTCCGCTTGGCTACACCTTC. Amino acid sequence: CASSYSPLGYTF.

The V call is TRBV25-1, the J call TRBJ1-4; 9 bases match TRBD1. The V gene's germline CDR1 is MGHDK and CDR2 SYGVNS. Germline trimming cut 5 bases from V and 3 bases from J; bases unmatched to any gene: 10. This CDR3 comprises 17 residues. Here the CDR3 reads CASSPSGQGRPNEKLFF. The CDR3 DNA reads as TGTGCCAGCAGTCCCTCCGGACAGGGGCGGCCTAATGAAAAACTGTTTTTT.

This chain joins TRBV5-5 and TRBJ1-2; 9 nucleotides match TRBD1. Germline V gene lookup returns CDR1 SGHKS and CDR2 YYEKEE (reference sequence). CDR3 length equals 15 residues. V lost 1 base, J lost 4 bases, and 5 bases stayed unmatched. Here the CDR3 reads CASSLSDRGTYGYTF. CDR3 nucleotide sequence: TGTGCCAGCAGCTTGAGCGACAGGGGGACCTATGGCTACACCTTC.

The V and J genes are TRBV18 and TRBJ2-2; a weak D match, TRBD1 (6 bases). Deletions cut 0 bases from V and 1 base from J, with 9 bases between. Germline assignment: CDR1 KGHSH and CDR2 LQKENI. This CDR3 has 16 amino acids. In DNA, the CDR3 is TGTGCCAGCTCACCACCGGGGGCGGTGAACACCGGGGAGCTGTTTTTT. This gives the protein CASSPPGAVNTGELFF.

CDR3 DNA: TGTGCCAGCAGTTCGGTCAGGGGCAATCAGCCCCAGCATTTT. This encodes CASSSVRGNQPQHF. The chain carries TRBV6-2 or TRBV6-3 and TRBJ1-5; D is possibly TRBD1 (5 bases). CDR1 is MNHEY, CDR2 SVGEGT, per germline. This CDR3 has 14 residues. Trimming took 4 bases from V and 2 from J, leaving 9 bases between them.

The CDR3 DNA reads as TGTGCCACCCGAACAGGGATCTCTGGCTACACCTTC. As protein: CATRTGISGYTF. J is TRBJ1-2 and V is TRBV24-1, with TRBD1 as a possible D gene (6 bases). The CDR3 sequence is 12 residues long. Trimming left V 9 bases short and J 7 bases short, with 14 bases between. Germline assignment: CDR1 KGHDR and CDR2 SFDVKD.

The V call is TRBV28, the J call TRBJ1-1; 7 nucleotides align to TRBD1. V lost 11 bases and J lost 4; bases outside the gene matches: 10. The CDR3 extends over 13 amino acids. The germline CDR1 and CDR2 sequences are MDHEN and SYDVKM. CDR3 in DNA: TGTGCCTCCAAAACAGGGGCGAGCACTGAAGCTTTCTTT. The encoded protein is CASKTGASTEAFF.